One sample yielded the 10 T cell receptor beta chains listed below, sequenced in a study of T cells in Graves' hyperthyroidism and ophthalmopathy. RNA transcripts provided the source from which TCR beta CDR3 regions were amplified. The TCR CDR3 was amplified in a first-round RT-PCR using the HTBI primer set. TCRdb redid the calling of the multiplex PCR reads with MiXCR, one entry per CDR3 protein. The sample shows around 340,000 distinct CDR3 sequences, 16% of them seen only once. Sequencing used blood. All receptors come from a young man with Graves' hyperthyroidism.

The chain has TRBV4-1 and TRBJ2-7; D is ambiguous. The CDR3 spans 15 residues. Trimming took off 1 base at V and 0 bases at J, with 10 bases between the two ends. Germline CDR1 and CDR2: MGHRA and YSYEKL. Here the CDR3 DNA reads TGCGCCAGCAGCCAAGTCTACGGGTACTCCTACGAGCAGTACTTC. Its translation: CASSQVYGYSYEQYF.

As regards this clonotype: Its ends do not fully match the called genes, so a read error is possible. The chain has TRBV7-7 and TRBJ2-6; the D gene is possibly TRBD1 (6 bases). The V gene's germline CDR1 is SSHAT and CDR2 FNYEAQ (reference sequence). There are 16 residues in the CDR3. CDR3 sequence reads: CASSPDSISGANVLTF. For the CDR3, the DNA is TGTGCTAGCAGCCCGGACAGCATCTCTGGGGCCAACGTCCTGACTTTC. Full variable domain (outside the CDR3, taken from reference TRBV7-7 and TRBJ2-6): GAGVSQSPRYKVTKRGQDVTLRCDPISSHATLYWYQQALGQGPEFLTYFNYEAQPDKSGLPSDRFSAERPEGSISTLTIQRTEQRDSAMYRCASSPDSISGANVLTFGAGSRLTVL.

V gene TRBV4-1 combines with J gene TRBJ1-2; TRBD1 aligns across 11 bases. Germline-derived CDR1 and CDR2 are MGHRA and YSYEKL. With 4 bases clipped from V and 0 bases from J, the junction kept 4 bases outside the gene matches. The length of the CDR3 is 16 residues. The CDR3 here is CASSRGQGATNYGYTF. As DNA, the CDR3 is TGCGCCAGCAGCCGAGGACAGGGGGCTACTAACTATGGCTACACCTTC.

This clonotype was observed a few times. J is TRBJ2-7 and V is TRBV27; D possibly corresponds to TRBD1 (6 bases). The V gene lost 6 bases and the J gene lost 5 bases, with 14 bases spanning the gap. This CDR3 has 13 residues. Germline V gene lookup returns CDR1 MNHEY and CDR2 SMNVEV (reference sequence). Here the CDR3 reads CASRKNRAHEQYF. CDR3 DNA: TGTGCCAGCAGAAAAAACAGGGCCCACGAGCAGTACTTC.

This clonotype was recorded many times. This chain links TRBV20-1 with TRBJ2-7; the D gene is possibly TRBD2 (6 bases). This CDR3 has 15 residues. Germline V gene lookup returns CDR1 DFQATT and CDR2 SNEGSKA (reference sequence). V was shortened by 1 base and J by 0 bases, with 13 bases between the two germline ends. Written as DNA, the CDR3 is TGCAGTGCTAGAGTCCCGGGACTGGCCTCCTACGAGCAGTACTTC. This codes for CSARVPGLASYEQYF.

V is TRBV29-1 and J is TRBJ1-2; possibly TRBD1 for D (5 bases). V gave up 7 bases and J gave up 3 bases, with 15 bases separating them. Germline V CDR1 and CDR2: SQVTM, ANQGSEA. This CDR3 has 13 amino acids. For the CDR3, the DNA is TGCAGCGCGCCGCGGGAGGGGTACTATGGCTACACCTTC. Protein: CSAPREGYYGYTF.

The chain recombines TRBV4-1 with TRBJ1-6; no reliable D call. Germline lookup yields CDR1 MGHRA and CDR2 YSYEKL. The V and J ends lost 1 base and 0 bases respectively, with 19 bases between them. The CDR3 covers 20 residues. CDR3 region: CASSQVAIASRGSYNSPLHF. CDR3 sequence (DNA): TGCGCCAGCAGCCAAGTCGCAATCGCCTCACGGGGCTCCTATAATTCACCCCTCCACTTT.

This clonotype was detected ten times or more. The chain joins TRBV6-1 to TRBJ2-1; maybe TRBD2 (5 bases). V lost 6 bases and J 9 bases, leaving 24 bases between the germline ends. Germline CDR1 MNHNS, CDR2 SASEGT. The CDR3 totals 16 residues. CDR3 amino acids: CASRRLVGDPSGEQFF. The CDR3 nucleotides read TGTGCCAGCAGACGCCTGGTGGGAGACCCTTCGGGTGAGCAGTTCTTC.

V and J are TRBV28 and TRBJ2-1; a possible D gene is TRBD1 (6 bases). CDR1 is MDHEN, CDR2 SYDVKM, per germline. Trimming stripped 6 bases from V and 4 bases from J, with 7 bases between. This CDR3 region has 12 residues. The CDR3 bases are TGTGCCAGCAGCCAGGGGTACAATGAGCAGTTCTTC. Translating it yields CASSQGYNEQFF.

This clonotype was counted many times. The J gene is TRBJ2-7, the V gene TRBV2; TRBD1 matches at 9 bases. J lost 0 bases, V lost 8 bases, and 8 bases had no gene match. In germline, CDR1 is SNHLY, CDR2 FYNNEI. This CDR3 is built from 15 residues. The CDR3 DNA sequence: TGTGCCAGCCAACGAGGGACAGGGCTCTCCTACGAGCAGTACTTC. It yields the protein CASQRGTGLSYEQYF.